The text below deals with one T cell receptor beta chain. These data belong to a study of blood T cell repertoires in COVID-19. Assay: immunoSEQ multiplex PCR; the TCRdb copy retains only in-frame clones and omits some. The sample lists tens of thousands of clones, about four fifths occurring once. The TCR sequence derives from a woman aged 60-70 years with acute or convalescent COVID-19. The sample was peripheral blood.

The CDR3 loop reads CASRGGQGGGYTF. The CDR3 nucleotides read TGTGCCAGCAGGGGTGGACAGGGGGGTGGCTACACCTTC. This sequence joins TRBV2 and TRBJ1-2; 10 bases map to TRBD1. Trimming removed 6 bases from V and 7 bases from J; junction bases left unmatched: 5. The germline gives CDR1 SNHLY, CDR2 FYNNEI. The CDR3 is 13 amino acids. The full variable domain, completed using reference TRBV2 and TRBJ1-2, is EPEVTQTPSHQVTQMGQEVILRCVPISNHLYFYWYRQILGQKVEFLVSFYNNEISEKSEIFDDQFSVERPDGSNFTLKIRSTKLEDSAMYFCASRGGQGGGYTFGSGTRLTVV.